These 22 T cell receptor beta chains came from one sample sequenced in a study of cytomegalovirus exposure and HLA in healthy donors. Amplification used 60 Vbeta primers and 13 Jbeta primers. Measured with immunoSEQ multiplex PCR; TCRdb has only the in-frame clones, and not every one. The repertoire consists of about 67,000 clones, with roughly 65% occurring once and the leading ten covering just over 2%. Sequencing input: PBMCs. The receptor set was obtained from a woman in her thirties in good health and CMV-seronegative.

Written as DNA, the CDR3 is TGTGCCAGCAGCTCTCCCTCTGCATGGACAGCTGGAAACACCATATATTTT. This encodes CASSSPSAWTAGNTIYF. The chain combines TRBV7-2 with TRBJ1-3, with D perhaps TRBD1 (6 bases). Germline V lookup: CDR1 SGHTA, CDR2 FQGNSA. CDR3 length equals 17 residues. V lost 4 bases, J lost 2 bases, and 18 bases lay in between. Supplemented by reference TRBV7-2 and TRBJ1-3, the full variable domain reads GAGVSQSPSNKVTEKGKDVELRCDPISGHTALYWYRQSLGQGLEFLIYFQGNSAPDKSGLPSDRFSAERTGGSVSTLTIQRTQQEDSAVYLCASSSPSAWTAGNTIYFGEGSWLTVV.

The V gene is TRBV23-1, the J gene TRBJ2-7; 8 nucleotides agree with TRBD2. TRBV23-1 has ORF status, its function being uncertain. V gave up 0 bases and J gave up 1 base; unmatched junction bases: 2. The CDR3 is made up of 15 amino acids. DNA for the CDR3: TGCGCCAGCAGTCAATCCGGGGGGGGGTCCTACGAGCAGTACTTC. This sequence encodes CASSQSGGGSYEQYF.

Only one count was recorded for this clone. Sequence at one end of the junction differs from germline and may be a read error. The gene calls are TRBV7-9 and TRBJ2-2; 9 positions match TRBD1. CDR3 length equals 16 residues. CDR1 and CDR2 from the germline V gene are SEHNR and FQNEAQ (reference sequence). As DNA, the CDR3 is TGTTCCAGCAGCCCCTTCGGGACAGGGTCTATCGGGGAGCTGTTTTTT. Its translation is CSSSPFGTGSIGELFF.

Points on this clone: Germline and junction disagree at one end, which may indicate a read error. V gene TRBV7-2 combines with J gene TRBJ1-6, with 7 bases matching TRBD1. CDR3 size: 15 residues. Germline V gene data show CDR1 as SGHTA and CDR2 as FQGNSA. CDR3 sequence reads: CASSLDGRGFSPPHF. Written as DNA, the CDR3 is TGTGCCAGCAGCTTAGATGGCAGGGGGTTTTCACCCCCCCACTTT.

The chain uses TRBV29-1 and TRBJ2-7, with 9 positions matching TRBD1. Trimming at V came to 6 bases and at J to 0 bases, leaving 18 bases not matched to a gene. CDR1 SQVTM and CDR2 ANQGSEA come from the germline V gene. The CDR3 spans 18 residues. CDR3 sequence reads: CSVLTSSVGQGSSYEQYF. The CDR3 DNA sequence: TGCAGCGTCTTAACCTCCTCCGTCGGACAGGGGAGCTCCTACGAGCAGTACTTC.

This chain connects TRBV27 to TRBJ1-2, with 10 bases lining up with TRBD1. The V segment lost 4 bases and the J segment 5 bases; nucleotides outside the gene matches: 7. The CDR3 covers 15 residues. The germline CDR1 and CDR2 sequences are MNHEY and SMNVEV (reference sequence). CDR3 nucleotide sequence: TGTGCCAGCAGTTCCCTCGACAGGGGGCGGTATGGCTACACCTTC. It encodes CASSSLDRGRYGYTF.

V usage is TRBV30 and J usage is TRBJ2-1; TRBD2 matches 7 bases. The germline CDR1 and CDR2 sequences are GTSNPN and SVGIG (reference sequence). The ends lost 2 bases at V and 2 bases at J; junction bases unmatched: 6. The CDR3 is made up of 15 amino acids. The CDR3 protein is CAWSKLAGAYNEQFF. The CDR3 region has the DNA TGTGCCTGGAGTAAGTTGGCGGGGGCCTACAATGAGCAGTTCTTC.

The V call is TRBV28, the J call TRBJ1-2; maybe TRBD1 (5 bases). There are 15 residues in the CDR3. Germline V lookup: CDR1 MDHEN, CDR2 SYDVKM. Deletions cut 1 base from V and 7 bases from J, with 16 bases between. CDR3 coding DNA: TGTGCCAGCAGTTTATTCGCACAGCACGGGGGTGGCTACACCTTC. Its protein product is CASSLFAQHGGGYTF.

This chain uses TRBV4-3 with TRBJ1-4, with D perhaps matching TRBD1 (6 bases). The germline gives CDR1 LGHNA, CDR2 YSLEER. The CDR3 totals 18 residues. V lost 0 bases, J lost 0 bases, and 14 bases lay in between. CDR3 sequence (DNA): TGCGCCAGCAGCCAAGATTGGCCGGGACACACAACTAATGAAAAACTGTTTTTT. Protein sequence: CASSQDWPGHTTNEKLFF.

V usage is TRBV6-6 and J usage is TRBJ1-2; 7 bases agree with TRBD1. This CDR3 has 14 amino acids. Unmatched junction bases numbered 5, after V lost 4 bases and J lost 3 bases. Germline V CDR1 and CDR2: MNHNY, SVGAGI (reference sequence). This CDR3 reads CASSSLTGYYGYTF. The CDR3 coding sequence is TGTGCCAGCAGTTCCCTGACAGGGTACTATGGCTACACCTTC.

V is TRBV5-6 and J is TRBJ2-2; maybe TRBD2 (7 bases). V dropped 4 bases and J dropped 7 bases, with 17 bases sitting between them. The CDR3 sequence is 15 residues long. The germline V gene has CDR1 SGHDT and CDR2 YYEEEE. The CDR3 sequence: CASSPGTGRVGELFF. The CDR3 DNA is TGTGCCAGCAGCCCGGGAACAGGGAGGGTCGGGGAGCTGTTTTTT. The full variable domain, rest sourced from reference TRBV5-6 and TRBJ2-2, is DAGVTQSPTHLIKTRGQQVTLRCSPKSGHDTVSWYQQALGQGPQFIFQYYEEEERQRGNFPDRFSGHQFPNYSSELNVNALLLGDSALYLCASSPGTGRVGELFFGEGSRLTVL.

This clone came up a few times. The chain has TRBV6-6 and TRBJ1-2, with D unresolved. This CDR3 comprises 11 residues. Germline V lookup: CDR1 MNHNY, CDR2 SVGAGI (reference sequence). The germline V and J ends were trimmed by 6 bases and 5 bases, with 7 bases remaining between them. The CDR3 region has the DNA TGTGCCAGCAGAGTCGGGTATGGCTACACCTTC. Protein product: CASRVGYGYTF.

The chain links TRBV7-9 to TRBJ2-5; 9 bases agree with TRBD2. This CDR3 spans 14 amino acids. Germline V gene sequence: CDR1 SEHNR, CDR2 FQNEAQ (reference sequence). With 5 bases clipped from V and 5 bases from J, the junction kept 6 bases outside the gene matches. CDR3 residues: CASSPAGGLETQYF. The CDR3 bases are TGTGCCAGCAGCCCAGCGGGGGGCCTTGAGACCCAGTACTTC.

This clone was picked up a small number of times. V usage is TRBV4-1 and J usage is TRBJ1-5; D is undetermined. V was trimmed by 3 bases and J by 7 bases, leaving 16 bases between them. The germline V gene has CDR1 MGHRA and CDR2 YSYEKL. This CDR3 has 15 amino acids. CDR3: CASSQGAHPEQPQHF. Written as DNA, the CDR3 is TGCGCCAGCAGCCAGGGAGCCCACCCAGAGCAGCCCCAGCATTTT.

The chain is built from TRBV10-2 and TRBJ2-7, with 11 bases aligning to TRBD1. The germline V gene has CDR1 WSHSY and CDR2 SAAADI. The trim removed 4 bases at V and 5 bases at J, leaving 7 bases unmatched. The CDR3 runs to 15 residues. The CDR3 DNA sequence: TGCGCCAGCAGTGGGAGGACAGGGGGCGCGGACGAGCAGTACTTC. Translation gives CASSGRTGGADEQYF.

The CDR3 loop is CASSLVSGTGANVLTF. CDR3 DNA: TGTGCCAGCAGCTTAGTTTCCGGGACTGGGGCCAACGTCCTGACTTTC. The chain carries TRBV7-9 and TRBJ2-6, with D possibly matching TRBD2 (5 bases). Per the germline V gene, CDR1 is SEHNR and CDR2 is FQNEAQ (reference sequence). The CDR3 consists of 16 residues. Trimming removed 1 base from V and 2 bases from J, with 9 bases in between.

On this clone: The junction does not match germline at one end; this may be a read error. The chain employs TRBV4-1 and TRBJ1-2, with 8 bases matching TRBD1. Germline-derived CDR1 and CDR2 are MGHRA and YSYEKL. The CDR3 spans 15 residues. CDR3 in amino acids: CASSQEDRAWYGYTF. In nucleotides, the CDR3 is TGTGCCAGCAGCCAAGAGGACAGGGCTTGGTATGGCTACACCTTC.

The rearrangement uses TRBV4-1 and TRBJ2-7; possible D gene TRBD2, 6 bases. CDR3 length: 15 amino acids. V was clipped by 1 base and J by 5 bases, with 15 bases between them. The V gene's germline CDR1 is MGHRA and CDR2 YSYEKL. The chain's CDR3 is CASSQGEAELDEQYF. The DNA of the CDR3 is TGCGCCAGCAGCCAAGGGGAGGCAGAGTTAGACGAGCAGTACTTC.

The rearrangement uses TRBV7-2 and TRBJ1-5; D gene uncertain. The germline V gene has CDR1 SGHTA and CDR2 FQGNSA. V lost 2 bases and J lost 7, with 6 bases in between. The CDR3 covers 12 residues. The CDR3 region is CASSLPRQPQHF. Here the CDR3 DNA reads TGTGCCAGCAGCTTACCCCGGCAGCCCCAGCATTTT.

There are a few counts of this clone. One junction end disagrees with the germline gene, perhaps due to a read error. V and J are TRBV30 and TRBJ2-2, with D possibly being TRBD1 or TRBD2 (5 bases each). CDR1 and CDR2 from the germline V gene are GTSNPN and SVGIG (reference sequence). The CDR3 sequence is 15 residues long. CDR3 DNA sequence: TGCGCCTGGAGGACCAGGACACCAGTGGGCGGGGAGCTGTTTTTT. This translates into CAWRTRTPVGGELFF.

The chain uses TRBV28 and TRBJ1-5, with 7 bases aligning to TRBD1. V shed 1 base and J 9 bases; nucleotides not matched to a gene: 6. Germline lookup yields CDR1 MDHEN and CDR2 SYDVKM. This CDR3 has 14 amino acids. Here the CDR3 reads CASSLFARGRPQHF. CDR3 sequence (DNA): TGTGCCAGCAGTTTATTTGCCAGGGGGAGGCCCCAGCATTTT.

This clone was observed a few times. V usage is TRBV5-6 and J usage is TRBJ1-1, with D unclear. Germline V gives CDR1 SGHDT, CDR2 YYEEEE. Trimming left V 4 bases short and J 6 bases short, with 13 bases between. This CDR3 is 13 amino acids long. CDR3 sequence reads: CASSPDHGAEAFF. CDR3 coding DNA: TGTGCCAGCAGCCCGGACCACGGGGCTGAAGCTTTCTTT.